This T cell receptor (beta chain) is from a study of T-cell reconstitution after alpha-beta-depleted transplantation in children. The TCRbeta library incorporated unique molecular identifiers. TCRdb re-derived calls from the PCR reads in MiXCR, one entry per CDR3 protein. The sample carries 330,000 or so distinct CDR3 sequences, 10% recorded once. The CDR3 spans 14 residues. The junction had 6 bases not matched to a gene; V was cut back by 3 bases and J by 6 bases. Germline loops: CDR1 MGHDK, CDR2 SYGVNS. The origin of this receptor is a human donor who donated a stem cell graft to a child with acute lymphoblastic leukemia. Material: PBMCs from the stem cell graft donor, obtained from the stem cell graft. J is TRBJ1-2 and V is TRBV25-1; 8 bases are a match to TRBD1. CDR3 protein: CASSESRGQNGYTF. CDR3 in DNA: TGTGCCAGCAGTGAGAGCAGGGGGCAGAATGGCTACACCTTC.